The subject of this entry is one TCR beta chain. This clonotype has more than one count but fewer than ten. This receptor's antigen is unknown. There are no base qualities to consult, and no much larger clone falls within one base. The CDR3 has 12 amino acids, counting the end cysteine and phenylalanine. The kept DNA is CDR3 alone, 36 bases in frame from the first base. Trimming costs V 1 base and J 4 bases, and their ends lie 5 bases apart. The germline V gene provides CDR1 SGHDT and CDR2 YYEEEE. Data came from an Illumina NovaSeq 6000. Using 5'RACE with constant-segment primers, TCRalpha and TCRbeta cDNA libraries were constructed, with sample barcodes and unique molecular identifiers added in the process. RNA was extracted from every sample with Trizol reagent. Amplification of the libraries took two PCR steps, and the second step added a second sample barcode plus Illumina TruSeq adapters. Libraries were sequenced on an Illumina NovaSeq with 2 x 150 bp paired-end reads. In the original analysis: With migec v1.2.7, reads were demultiplexed and then collapsed into UMI-guided consensus sequences. With mixcr v2.1.11, UMI consensuses were aligned to TRA and TRB V and J templates and assembled into clonotypes. Expanded or contracted clonotypes were those called significant by both edgeR and NoisET, with noise models trained on biological replicates. For edgeR calls, a false discovery rate-adjusted p below 0.01 and a log2 fold-change threshold of 1 were applied. PCA with hierarchical clustering of max-normalized trajectories of the 1000 most abundant clonotypes was used as exploratory dynamics analysis. Each responding clone was given a CD4 or CD8 phenotype based on the CD4+ and CD8+ repertoires, which had been sequenced separately. The public sequencing data were trimmed at Q25 with fastp and processed into clonotypes with MiXCR by TCRdb, which kept only in-frame beta chains. Each record represents a unique CDR3 protein, reported with the most common genes and DNA among its rows. TCRdb, not the original authors, processed these V and J calls. The sample table holds fewer than 300,000 distinct CDR3 sequences, of which more than 15% were seen once. The ten largest account for roughly 23% of the sample.

This specimen belongs to a study of T-cell memory formation after mild COVID-19 (TCRdb year 2021). Context from the whole study: TCR sequence clusters from the two donors were largely donor specific. Two young, previously healthy adult volunteers, one female and one male, were included in the cohort. Longitudinal TCRalpha and TCRbeta repertoire sequencing tracked T-cell clones expanding and contracting after mild COVID-19 in a couple of donors.

Ficoll-Paque density gradient centrifugation was the method used to isolate PBMCs. Study-wide findings and limitations: SARS-CoV-2 specificity was not confirmed for the second-wave clones peaking on day 37. Contracting CD4+ clones were found mainly in CM and EM memory subsets, while CD8+ clones were enriched in EMRA. The study covered only a couple of mild cases, and larger cohorts including severe cases with pre-infection samples were considered necessary. From day 15 to 85, contracting clones showed balanced CD4/CD8 phenotypes, whereas a second wave of clones that expanded from day 15 to 37 leaned towards CD4+. Some responding clones were detected in pre-infection memory, suggesting pre-existing cross-reactive memory T cells joined the SARS-CoV-2 response.

The sequence is built from TRBV5-6 and TRBJ2-5, with no D gene named confidently. The sequence was collected from a man younger than 30 who had mild COVID-19 (a few samples of this study predate the infection). The sample titles of this study are shuffled in the database, so cell type and time point are left out; the donor was told from shared clones. The specimen sequenced was PBMCs or a T cell subset sorted from them (not recorded which). CDR3 reads: CASSLLAETQYF. The sequence in DNA is TGTGCCAGCAGCTTGTTGGCAGAGACCCAGTACTTC.